This entry lists 6 T cell receptor beta chains sequenced from one sample in a study of PD-L1 blockade in urothelial cancer. TCRdb keeps only in-frame clones here, not all; method: immunoSEQ multiplex PCR. The sample gives about 80,000 clones, approximately 90% of which show up once; 5% to 7% is in the top ten. The material sequenced was PBMCs, taken around atezolizumab (anti-PD-L1) treatment. These receptors came from a woman between 65 and 79 years old with urothelial cancer.

The V and J genes are TRBV10-3 and TRBJ2-7, with TRBD2 as a possible D gene (7 bases). The V gene lost 9 bases and the J gene lost 0 bases, with 18 bases spanning the gap. CDR3 length equals 15 residues. Per germline, CDR1 ENHRY and CDR2 SYGVKD. CDR3 sequence reads: CAIGDTSDRSYEQYF. DNA of the CDR3: TGTGCCATAGGGGACACTAGCGACCGCTCCTACGAGCAGTACTTC.

This clone was seen a single time. The chain employs TRBV5-1 and TRBJ2-5, with 8 bases fitting TRBD2. CDR1 and CDR2 (germline): SGHRS, YFSETQ. Unmatched junction bases numbered 15, after V lost 7 bases and J lost 4 bases. The CDR3 sequence is 16 residues long. The CDR3 sequence is CASGAGTSGSVETQYF. CDR3 nucleotides: TGCGCCAGCGGTGCTGGGACAAGCGGGAGTGTAGAGACCCAGTACTTC.

The rearrangement links TRBV11-2 to TRBJ2-5; 9 bases fit TRBD1. Per germline, CDR1 SGHAT and CDR2 FQNNGV. J was trimmed by 2 bases and V by 5 bases; bases with no gene match: 6. The CDR3 totals 15 residues. The CDR3 sequence: CASSLGTGRQETQYF. The CDR3 DNA reads TGTGCCAGCAGCCTCGGGACAGGGCGGCAAGAGACCCAGTACTTC.

The V gene is TRBV5-4, the J gene TRBJ2-6; 12 positions agree with TRBD1. Germline lookup yields CDR1 SGHNT and CDR2 YYREEE (reference sequence). CDR3 length: 19 residues. V dropped 1 base and J dropped 0; count of bases not matched to a gene: 5. Here the CDR3 reads CASSLWDRGLSSGANVLTF. The CDR3 DNA sequence: TGTGCCAGCAGCTTGTGGGACAGGGGGCTTAGCTCTGGGGCCAACGTCCTGACTTTC.

On this clone itself: One end of the junction is discordant with germline, which a read error may explain. The chain has TRBV6-1 and TRBJ2-5; 11 bases are shared with TRBD2. The CDR3 loop spans 15 amino acids. Looked up from germline, CDR1 is MNHNS and CDR2 is SASEGT. The CDR3 region is CASREVAGGRETQYF. The CDR3, as DNA: TGTGCCAGCAGGGAAGTAGCGGGGGGGCGGGAGACCCAGTACTTC.

There are a few counts of this clone. The genes are TRBV5-5 and TRBJ1-2; possible D gene TRBD1, 5 bases. CDR1 is SGHKS and CDR2 is YYEKEE in the germline V gene (reference sequence). Trimming left V 7 bases short and J 7 bases short, with 14 bases between. The CDR3 is made up of 12 amino acids. CDR3 in DNA: TGTGCCAGCGTAGGAGGGGTCGGTGGCTACACCTTC. Translation: CASVGGVGGYTF.